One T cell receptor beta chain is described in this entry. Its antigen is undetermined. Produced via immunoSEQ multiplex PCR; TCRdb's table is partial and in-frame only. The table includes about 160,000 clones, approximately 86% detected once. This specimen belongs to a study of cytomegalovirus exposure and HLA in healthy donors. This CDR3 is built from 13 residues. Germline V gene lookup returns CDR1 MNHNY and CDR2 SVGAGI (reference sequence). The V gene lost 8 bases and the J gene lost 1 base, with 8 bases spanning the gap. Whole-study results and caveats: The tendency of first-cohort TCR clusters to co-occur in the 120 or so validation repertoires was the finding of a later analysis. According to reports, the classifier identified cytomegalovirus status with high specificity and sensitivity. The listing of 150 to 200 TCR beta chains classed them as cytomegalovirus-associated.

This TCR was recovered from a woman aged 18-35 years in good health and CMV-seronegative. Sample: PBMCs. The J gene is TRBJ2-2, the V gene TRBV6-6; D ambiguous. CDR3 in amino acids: CASGRRNTGELFF. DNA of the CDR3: TGTGCCAGCGGCCGAAGGAACACCGGGGAGCTGTTTTTT.